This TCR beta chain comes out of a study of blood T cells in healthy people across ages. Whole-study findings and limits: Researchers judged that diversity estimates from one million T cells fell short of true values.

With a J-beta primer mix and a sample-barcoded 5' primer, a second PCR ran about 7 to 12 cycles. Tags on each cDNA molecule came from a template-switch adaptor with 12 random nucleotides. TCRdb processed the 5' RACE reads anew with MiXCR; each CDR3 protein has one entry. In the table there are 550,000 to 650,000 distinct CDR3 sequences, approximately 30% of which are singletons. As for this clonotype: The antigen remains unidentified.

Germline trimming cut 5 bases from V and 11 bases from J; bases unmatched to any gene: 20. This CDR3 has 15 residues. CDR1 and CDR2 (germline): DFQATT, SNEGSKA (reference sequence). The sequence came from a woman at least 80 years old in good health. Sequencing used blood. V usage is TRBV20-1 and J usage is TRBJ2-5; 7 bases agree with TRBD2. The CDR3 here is CSAQSGTTFHDEQYF. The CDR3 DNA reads TGCAGTGCTCAGTCCGGGACTACCTTTCACGATGAGCAGTACTTC.